The text below deals with one TCR beta chain. Clones were read by immunoSEQ multiplex PCR, and TCRdb kept only the in-frame ones, dropping some. The sample lists 95,000 to 120,000 clones, roughly 88% occurring once. The data were obtained in a study of blood T cell repertoires in COVID-19. This clonotype originated in a woman in her seventies who had recovered from COVID-19. Sequencing used peripheral blood.

CDR3 coding DNA: TGTGCCAGCAGCTTATATTCAGGCTTTAATCAGCCCCAGCATTTT. Amino acid sequence: CASSLYSGFNQPQHF. V gene TRBV7-6 combines with J gene TRBJ1-5, with no clear D. The CDR3 spans 15 residues. Deletions cut 2 bases from V and 4 bases from J, with 12 bases between. Germline CDR1 is SGHVS and CDR2 is FNYEAQ.